Below are 6 T cell receptor beta chains sequenced from a single sample in a study of blood T cells in healthy people across ages. PCR was performed a second time for roughly 7 to 12 cycles using a sample-barcoded 5' primer and a J-beta primer mix. In TCRdb, the 5' RACE reads were re-called with MiXCR into one record per CDR3 protein. Of around 870,000 distinct CDR3 sequences listed, more than 25% are singletons. The sample consisted of blood. The source of these receptors is a woman of 80 years or more in good health.

This chain connects TRBV29-1 to TRBJ1-2, with TRBD1 identical over 12 bases. J gave up 7 bases and V 7 bases, and 4 bases lay outside the gene matches. From germline, CDR1 is SQVTM and CDR2 ANQGSEA. The CDR3 spans 12 residues. CDR3 residues: CSAGTGGRGYTF. Here the CDR3 DNA reads TGCAGCGCCGGGACAGGGGGCCGTGGCTACACCTTC. Full variable domain (missing parts from reference TRBV29-1 and TRBJ1-2): SAVISQKPSRDICQRGTSLTIQCQVDSQVTMMFWYRQQPGQSLTLIATANQGSEATYESGFVIDKFPISRPNLTFSTLTVSNMSPEDSSIYLCSAGTGGRGYTFGSGTRLTVV.

This clonotype was found many times. The chain uses TRBV6-2 or TRBV6-3 and TRBJ2-3; unclear D gene. CDR1 and CDR2 (germline): MNHEY, SVGEGT. Trimming cost V 2 bases and J 2 bases, with 11 bases left between them. CDR3 length: 15 amino acids. This CDR3 is CASSYHSDPTDTQYF. As DNA, the CDR3 is TGTGCCAGCAGTTACCACTCGGATCCCACAGATACGCAGTATTTT.

Ten or more counts support this clonotype. The chain combines TRBV5-6 with TRBJ1-2, with 7 bases identical to TRBD1. V lost 5 bases, J lost 2 bases, and 3 bases stayed unmatched. The CDR3 is 13 amino acids. Germline assignment: CDR1 SGHDT and CDR2 YYEEEE. DNA for the CDR3: TGTGCCAGCAGAAAGGACAGGAACTATGGCTACACCTTC. It specifies CASRKDRNYGYTF.

Ten or more counts support this clonotype. V usage is TRBV5-1 and J usage is TRBJ2-7; TRBD1 agrees at 12 bases. The CDR3 is 14 amino acids. The trim removed 4 bases at V and 7 bases at J, leaving 6 bases unmatched. CDR1 and CDR2 (germline): SGHRS, YFSETQ. The CDR3 protein is CASSLGQGAEEQYF. As DNA, the CDR3 is TGCGCCAGCAGCCTGGGACAGGGGGCTGAGGAGCAGTACTTC.

The rearrangement links TRBV12-3 or TRBV12-4 to TRBJ2-3, with a possible D match to TRBD2 (5 bases). Trimming left V 4 bases short and J 1 base short, with 12 bases between. The CDR3 totals 15 residues. The CDR3 sequence is CASSSFGLGTDTQYF. The CDR3 DNA sequence: TGTGCCAGCAGTTCATTTGGACTGGGCACAGATACGCAGTATTTT.

This clonotype was seen a handful of times. The V and J genes are TRBV3-1 and TRBJ2-5; 9 nucleotides match TRBD2. The junction had 10 bases not matched to a gene; V was cut back by 1 base and J by 4 bases. CDR3 length: 17 amino acids. Germline CDR1 reads LGHDT; CDR2 reads YNNKEL (reference sequence). The DNA for the CDR3 is TGTGCCAGCAGCCAAGGGATATTTGCGGGGGGGCGAGAGACCCAGTACTTC. It specifies CASSQGIFAGGRETQYF.